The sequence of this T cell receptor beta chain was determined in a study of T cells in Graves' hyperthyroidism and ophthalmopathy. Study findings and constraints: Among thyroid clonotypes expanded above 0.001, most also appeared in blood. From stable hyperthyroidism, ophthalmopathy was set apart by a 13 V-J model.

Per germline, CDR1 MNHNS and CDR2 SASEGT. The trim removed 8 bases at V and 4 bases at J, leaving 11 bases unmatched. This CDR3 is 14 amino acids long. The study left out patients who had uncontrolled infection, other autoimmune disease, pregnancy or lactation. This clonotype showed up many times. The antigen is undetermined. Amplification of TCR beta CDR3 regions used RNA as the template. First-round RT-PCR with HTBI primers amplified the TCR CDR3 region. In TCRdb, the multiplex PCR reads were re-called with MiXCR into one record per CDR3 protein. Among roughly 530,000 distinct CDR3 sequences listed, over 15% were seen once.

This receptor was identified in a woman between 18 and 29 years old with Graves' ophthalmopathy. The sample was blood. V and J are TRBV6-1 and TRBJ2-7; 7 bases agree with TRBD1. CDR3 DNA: TGTGCCAGCTCGGCAGGGCAGGGGGAATACGAGCAGTACTTC. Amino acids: CASSAGQGEYEQYF.